The source of this T cell receptor (beta chain) is a study of cytomegalovirus exposure and HLA in healthy donors. The V and J ends lost 0 bases and 4 bases, in that order; junction bases with no gene match: 4. The CDR3 loop spans 15 amino acids. CDR1 SGDLS and CDR2 YYNGEE come from the germline V gene. A multiplex PCR was run with 60 Vbeta primers and 13 Jbeta primers. The table came from immunoSEQ multiplex PCR; TCRdb's copy has only in-frame clones and leaves some out. The data hold about 98,000 clones, with about 81% observed a single time. This clonotype was sampled from a man aged 35 to 55 in good health and CMV-seronegative. The V and J genes are TRBV9 and TRBJ1-5; 7 nucleotides agree with TRBD1. The specimen was PBMCs. This CDR3 is CASSVGQGGNQPQHF. The CDR3 coding sequence is TGTGCCAGCAGCGTAGGACAGGGCGGAAATCAGCCCCAGCATTTT.